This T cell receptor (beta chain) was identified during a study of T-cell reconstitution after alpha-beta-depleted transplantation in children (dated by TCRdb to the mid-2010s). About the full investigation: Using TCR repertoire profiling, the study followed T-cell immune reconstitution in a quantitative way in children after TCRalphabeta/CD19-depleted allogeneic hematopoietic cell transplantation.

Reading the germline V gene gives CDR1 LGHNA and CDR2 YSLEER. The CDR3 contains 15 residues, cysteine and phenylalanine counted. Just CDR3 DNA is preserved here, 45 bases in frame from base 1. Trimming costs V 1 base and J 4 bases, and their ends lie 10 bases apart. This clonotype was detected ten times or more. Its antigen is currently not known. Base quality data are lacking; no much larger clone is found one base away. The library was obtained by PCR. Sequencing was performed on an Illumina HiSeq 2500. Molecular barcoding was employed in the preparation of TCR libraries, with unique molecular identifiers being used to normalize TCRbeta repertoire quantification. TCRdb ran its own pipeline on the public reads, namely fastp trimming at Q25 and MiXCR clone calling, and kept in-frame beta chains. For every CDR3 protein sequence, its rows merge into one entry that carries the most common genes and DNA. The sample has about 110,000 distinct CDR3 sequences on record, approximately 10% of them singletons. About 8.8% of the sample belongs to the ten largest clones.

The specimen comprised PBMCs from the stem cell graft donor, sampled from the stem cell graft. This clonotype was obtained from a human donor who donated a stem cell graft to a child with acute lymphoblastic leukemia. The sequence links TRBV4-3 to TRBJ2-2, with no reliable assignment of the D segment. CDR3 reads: CASSQVIQATGELFF. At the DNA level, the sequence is TGCGCCAGCAGCCAAGTAATCCAAGCCACCGGGGAGCTGTTTTTT.